Sequencing of this T cell receptor beta chain was carried out in a study of T cells in Graves' hyperthyroidism and ophthalmopathy. Study overall: Upon initial diagnosis and before any treatment, peripheral blood was collected.

This clonotype was found many times. The CDR3 covers 15 residues. Per the germline V gene, CDR1 is DFQATT and CDR2 is SNEGSKA (reference sequence). J lost 3 bases, V lost 3 bases, and 5 bases had no gene match. Researchers defined stable Graves' hyperthyroidism as no ophthalmopathy progression within 18 months. Uncontrolled infection, other autoimmune disease, pregnancy and lactation each barred patients from inclusion. PBMCs were sourced from roughly 9.3 ml fresh peripheral blood. RNA transcripts provided the source from which TCR beta CDR3 regions were amplified. Primed by the HTBI set, a first-round RT-PCR was run on the TCR CDR3. One entry per CDR3 protein, called by TCRdb with MiXCR from the multiplex PCR reads. This sample has about 500,000 distinct CDR3 sequences; about a sixth occur once, and the top ten carry about 17%.

The receptor was isolated from a woman between 18 and 29 years old with Graves' hyperthyroidism. The rearrangement links TRBV20-1 to TRBJ2-3; 11 bases are a match to TRBD2. The sequencing input was blood. Written as DNA, the CDR3 is TGCAGTGCTAGGCCTACTAGCGGGAGAACAGATACGCAGTATTTT. Translation: CSARPTSGRTDTQYF.